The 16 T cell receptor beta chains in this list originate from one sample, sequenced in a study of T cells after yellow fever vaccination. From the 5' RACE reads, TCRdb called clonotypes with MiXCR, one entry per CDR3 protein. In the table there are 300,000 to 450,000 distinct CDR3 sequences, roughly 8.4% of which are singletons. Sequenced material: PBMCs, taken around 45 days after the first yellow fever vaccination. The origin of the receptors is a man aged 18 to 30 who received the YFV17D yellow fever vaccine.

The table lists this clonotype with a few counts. CDR3 amino acids: CASSFLGTASREETQYF. As DNA, the CDR3 is TGTGCCAGCAGTTTCCTCGGGACAGCCTCCCGAGAGGAGACCCAGTACTTC. The chain uses TRBV27 and TRBJ2-5; 7 positions match TRBD1. From germline, CDR1 is MNHEY and CDR2 SMNVEV (reference sequence). This CDR3 is 17 amino acids long. V lost 3 bases and J lost 5; bases outside the gene matches: 15.

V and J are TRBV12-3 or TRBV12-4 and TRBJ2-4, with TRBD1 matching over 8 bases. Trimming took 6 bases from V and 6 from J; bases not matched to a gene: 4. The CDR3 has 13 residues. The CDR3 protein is CASSLGQANIQYF. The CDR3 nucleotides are TGTGCCAGCAGCCTGGGACAGGCAAACATTCAGTACTTC.

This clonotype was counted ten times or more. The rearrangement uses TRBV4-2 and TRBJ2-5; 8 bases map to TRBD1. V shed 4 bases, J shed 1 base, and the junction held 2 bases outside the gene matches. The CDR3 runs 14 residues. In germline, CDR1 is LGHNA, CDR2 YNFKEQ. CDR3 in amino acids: CASSPTGGQETQYF. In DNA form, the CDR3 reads TGTGCCAGCAGCCCTACAGGGGGCCAAGAGACCCAGTACTTC.

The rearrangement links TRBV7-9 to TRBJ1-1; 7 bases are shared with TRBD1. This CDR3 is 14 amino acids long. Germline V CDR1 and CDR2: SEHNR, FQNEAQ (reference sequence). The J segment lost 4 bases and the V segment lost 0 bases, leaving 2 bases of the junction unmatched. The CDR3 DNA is TGTGCCAGCAGCTTAGCAGGGGGCACCACTGAAGCTTTCTTT. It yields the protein CASSLAGGTTEAFF. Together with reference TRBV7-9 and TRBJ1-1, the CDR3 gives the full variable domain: DTGVSQNPRHKITKRGQNVTFRCDPISEHNRLYWYRQTLGQGPEFLTYFQNEAQLEKSRLLSDRFSAERPKGSFSTLEIQRTEQGDSAMYLCASSLAGGTTEAFFGQGTRLTVV.

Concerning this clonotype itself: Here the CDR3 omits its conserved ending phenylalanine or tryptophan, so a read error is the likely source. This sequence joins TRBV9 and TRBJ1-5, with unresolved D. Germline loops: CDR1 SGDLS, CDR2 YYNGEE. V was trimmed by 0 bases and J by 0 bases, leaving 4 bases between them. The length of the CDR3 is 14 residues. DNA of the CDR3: TGTGCCAGCAGCGTAGATCTTAGCAATCAGCCCCAGCATTCT. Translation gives CASSVDLSNQPQHS.

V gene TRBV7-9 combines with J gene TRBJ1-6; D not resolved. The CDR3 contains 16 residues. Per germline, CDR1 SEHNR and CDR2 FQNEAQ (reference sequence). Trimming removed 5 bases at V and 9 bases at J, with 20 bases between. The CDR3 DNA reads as TGTGCCAGCAGCGGCAACGGCGGGGTAAGAGGTTCACCCCTCCACTTT. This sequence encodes CASSGNGGVRGSPLHF.

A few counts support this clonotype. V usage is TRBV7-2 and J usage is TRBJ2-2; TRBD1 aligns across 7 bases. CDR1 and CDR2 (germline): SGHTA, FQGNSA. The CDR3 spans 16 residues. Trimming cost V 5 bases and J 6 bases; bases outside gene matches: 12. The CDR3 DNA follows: TGTGCCAGCAGCCACAGGGACAGCCGTGACTCCGGGGAGCTGTTTTTT. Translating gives CASSHRDSRDSGELFF.

The CDR3 sequence is CASSLTGGFQFF. CDR3 sequence (DNA): TGTGCCAGCAGTCTGACAGGGGGGTTTCAGTTCTTC. The chain combines TRBV12-3 or TRBV12-4 with TRBJ2-1; TRBD1 agrees at 9 bases. This CDR3 has 12 residues. Germline trimming cut 5 bases from V and 13 bases from J; bases unmatched to any gene: 6.

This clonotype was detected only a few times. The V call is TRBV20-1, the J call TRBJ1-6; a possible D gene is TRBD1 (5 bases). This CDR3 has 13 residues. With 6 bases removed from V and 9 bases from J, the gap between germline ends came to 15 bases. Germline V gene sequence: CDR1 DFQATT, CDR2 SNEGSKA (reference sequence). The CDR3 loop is CSAPWGPLSPLHF. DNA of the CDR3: TGCAGTGCCCCCTGGGGACCCCTTTCACCCCTCCACTTT.

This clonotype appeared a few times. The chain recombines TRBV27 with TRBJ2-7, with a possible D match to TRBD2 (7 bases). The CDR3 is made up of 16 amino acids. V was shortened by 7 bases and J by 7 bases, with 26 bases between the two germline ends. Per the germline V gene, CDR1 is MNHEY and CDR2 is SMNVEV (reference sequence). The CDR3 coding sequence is TGTGCCAGCAATCCTCTCGGACTAGGGACACCTTGGGAGCAGTACGTC. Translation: CASNPLGLGTPWEQYV.

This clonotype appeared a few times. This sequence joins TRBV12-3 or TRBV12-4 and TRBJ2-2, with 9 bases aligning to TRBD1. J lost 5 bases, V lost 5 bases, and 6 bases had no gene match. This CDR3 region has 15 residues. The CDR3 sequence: CASSNRQGVTGELFF. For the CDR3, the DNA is TGTGCCAGCAGTAACAGACAGGGGGTGACCGGGGAGCTGTTTTTT.

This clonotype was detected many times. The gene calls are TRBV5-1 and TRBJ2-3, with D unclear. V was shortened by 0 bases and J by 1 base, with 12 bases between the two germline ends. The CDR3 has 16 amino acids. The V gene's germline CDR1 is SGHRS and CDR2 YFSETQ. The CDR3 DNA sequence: TGCGCCAGCAGCTTGGCCCTTCTATCGGGCACAGATACGCAGTATTTT. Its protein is CASSLALLSGTDTQYF.

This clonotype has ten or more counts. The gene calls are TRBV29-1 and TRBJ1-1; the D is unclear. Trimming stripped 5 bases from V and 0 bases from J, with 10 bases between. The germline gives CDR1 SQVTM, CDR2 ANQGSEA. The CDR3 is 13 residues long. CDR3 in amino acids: CSVQDSMNTEAFF. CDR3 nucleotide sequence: TGCAGCGTTCAGGACTCCATGAACACTGAAGCTTTCTTT.

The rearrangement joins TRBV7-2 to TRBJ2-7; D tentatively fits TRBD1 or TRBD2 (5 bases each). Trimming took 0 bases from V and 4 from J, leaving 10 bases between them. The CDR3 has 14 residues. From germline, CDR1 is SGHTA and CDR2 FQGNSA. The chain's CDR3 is CASSLAGDEYEQYF. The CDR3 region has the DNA TGTGCCAGCAGCTTAGCAGGGGACGAATACGAGCAGTACTTC. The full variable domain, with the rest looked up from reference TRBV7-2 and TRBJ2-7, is GAGVSQSPSNKVTEKGKDVELRCDPISGHTALYWYRQSLGQGLEFLIYFQGNSAPDKSGLPSDRFSAERTGGSVSTLTIQRTQQEDSAVYLCASSLAGDEYEQYFGPGTRLTVT.

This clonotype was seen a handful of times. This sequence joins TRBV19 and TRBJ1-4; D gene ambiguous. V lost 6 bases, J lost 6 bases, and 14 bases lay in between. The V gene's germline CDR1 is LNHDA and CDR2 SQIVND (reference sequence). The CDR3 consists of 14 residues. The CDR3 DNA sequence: TGTGCCAGTAGACTTGGCAGCGCGGATGAAAAACTGTTTTTT. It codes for CASRLGSADEKLFF.

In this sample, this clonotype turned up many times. The CDR3 nucleotides read TGTGCCAGCAGCTTACGGCCAGCGGGGGGCCTGGATACGCAGTATTTT. This sequence encodes CASSLRPAGGLDTQYF. The V and J genes are TRBV7-2 and TRBJ2-3; 9 bases are shared with TRBD2. J lost 6 bases, V lost 2 bases, and 9 bases had no gene match. Germline CDR1 is SGHTA and CDR2 is FQGNSA. The CDR3 spans 16 residues.